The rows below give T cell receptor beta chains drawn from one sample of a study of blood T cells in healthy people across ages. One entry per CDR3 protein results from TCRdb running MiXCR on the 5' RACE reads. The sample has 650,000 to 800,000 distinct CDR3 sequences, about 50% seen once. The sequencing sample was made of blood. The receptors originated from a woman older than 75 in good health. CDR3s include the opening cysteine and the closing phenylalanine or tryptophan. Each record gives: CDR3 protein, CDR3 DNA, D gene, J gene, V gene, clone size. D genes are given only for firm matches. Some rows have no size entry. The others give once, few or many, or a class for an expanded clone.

CDR3: CASSQVLNTGELFF
DNA: TGTGCCAGCAGCCAAGTCTTAAACACCGGGGAGCTGTTTTTT
D: NA
J: TRBJ2-2
V: TRBV14
size: NA

CDR3: CANSFLGTTYGQYF
DNA: TGTGCCAACAGTTTTCTCGGGACTACCTACGGGCAGTACTTC
D: TRBD2
J: TRBJ2-7
V: TRBV12-3/TRBV12-4
size: NA

CDR3: CASTSGREANIQYF
DNA: TGTGCCAGCACCTCAGGCAGGGAGGCAAACATTCAGTACTTC
D: NA
J: TRBJ2-4
V: TRBV27
size: NA

CDR3: CASSPTGRTGTEAFF
DNA: TGTGCCAGCAGTCCTACCGGACGGACGGGGACTGAAGCTTTCTTT
D: NA
J: TRBJ1-1
V: TRBV12-3/TRBV12-4
size: NA

CDR3: CASSLKGRTDQETQYF
DNA: TGTGCCAGCAGCCTCAAAGGACGCACGGATCAAGAGACCCAGTACTTC
D: NA
J: TRBJ2-5
V: TRBV7-3
size: NA

CDR3: CSVLRGGETQYF
DNA: TGCAGCGTTCTCCGAGGGGGCGAGACCCAGTACTTC
D: TRBD1
J: TRBJ2-5
V: TRBV29-1
size: once

CDR3: CSVEVADRPSYEQYF
DNA: TGCAGCGTTGAAGTTGCGGACAGGCCTTCCTACGAGCAGTACTTC
D: TRBD1
J: TRBJ2-7
V: TRBV29-1
size: NA

CDR3: CSAAGRGRLETQYF
DNA: TGCAGTGCCGCCGGCAGGGGGCGTTTGGAGACCCAGTACTTC
D: TRBD1
J: TRBJ2-5
V: TRBV20-1
size: NA

CDR3: CASSYLTGGNTEAFF
DNA: TGTGCCAGCAGTTACCTGACAGGGGGGAACACTGAAGCTTTCTTT
D: TRBD1
J: TRBJ1-1
V: TRBV12-3/TRBV12-4
size: few

CDR3: CSARDRREGETQYF
DNA: TGCAGTGCTAGAGATCGGAGAGAGGGAGAGACTCAGTACTTC
D: NA
J: TRBJ2-7
V: TRBV20-1
size: NA

CDR3: CASGKGLAGGPSTDTQYF
DNA: TGCGCCAGCGGAAAGGGACTAGCGGGGGGGCCGAGCACAGATACGCAGTATTTT
D: TRBD2
J: TRBJ2-3
V: TRBV5-1
size: NA

CDR3: CASSVALHYSNQPQHF
DNA: TGTGCCAGCAGTGTCGCCTTGCACTATAGCAATCAGCCCCAGCATTTT
D: NA
J: TRBJ1-5
V: TRBV7-8
size: NA

CDR3: CAISVNENYGYTF
DNA: TGTGCCATCAGTGTTAATGAGAACTATGGCTACACCTTC
D: NA
J: TRBJ1-2
V: TRBV10-3
size: NA

CDR3: CAISDGQGRSYEQYF
DNA: TGTGCCATCAGTGACGGACAGGGTCGGTCCTACGAGCAGTACTTC
D: TRBD1
J: TRBJ2-7
V: TRBV10-3
size: NA

CDR3: CASSSPPRGAYNEQFF
DNA: TGTGCCAGCAGTTCTCCCCCCCGCGGGGCCTACAATGAGCAGTTCTTC
D: NA
J: TRBJ2-1
V: TRBV28
size: many

CDR3: CASSPQDSYGYTF
DNA: TGTGCCAGCAGCCCCCAGGACAGCTATGGCTACACCTTC
D: NA
J: TRBJ1-2
V: TRBV2
size: many

CDR3: CASSPSRSGNTIYF
DNA: TGTGCCAGCAGCCCCTCGCGCTCTGGAAACACCATATATTTT
D: NA
J: TRBJ1-3
V: TRBV3-1
size: NA

CDR3: CSPSQGFAVETQYF
DNA: TGCAGTCCATCACAGGGGTTTGCAGTAGAGACCCAGTACTTC
D: TRBD1
J: TRBJ2-5
V: TRBV20-1
size: NA

CDR3: CASSQGQGGGEQYF
DNA: TGTGCCAGCAGTCAGGGACAGGGAGGAGGCGAGCAGTACTTC
D: TRBD1
J: TRBJ2-7
V: TRBV3-1
size: NA

CDR3: CASSSPERGDTQYF
DNA: TGCGCCAGCAGCTCCCCGGAACGTGGAGATACGCAGTATTTT
D: NA
J: TRBJ2-3
V: TRBV5-1
size: NA

CDR3: CASSLMGRDTGELFF
DNA: TGTGCCAGCAGTTTAATGGGCAGGGACACCGGGGAGCTGTTTTTT
D: NA
J: TRBJ2-2
V: TRBV6-6
size: many

CDR3: CSGDRLDEQFF
DNA: TGCAGCGGGGACAGGCTGGATGAGCAGTTCTTC
D: TRBD1
J: TRBJ2-1
V: TRBV29-1
size: NA

CDR3: CASSSGRTQHNEKLFF
DNA: TGTGCCAGCAGCAGCGGCCGGACTCAGCATAATGAAAAACTGTTTTTT
D: NA
J: TRBJ1-4
V: TRBV7-2
size: NA

CDR3: CASSNWDSYYEQYF
DNA: TGTGCCAGCAGTAATTGGGACAGCTACTACGAGCAGTACTTC
D: TRBD1
J: TRBJ2-7
V: TRBV25-1
size: NA

CDR3: CASSQEVGTVLTDTQYF
DNA: TGTGCCAGCAGCCAAGAAGTTGGGACAGTTCTCACAGATACGCAGTATTTT
D: TRBD1
J: TRBJ2-3
V: TRBV3-1
size: NA

CDR3: CASSPGPQGNEQFF
DNA: TGTGCCAGCAGCCCGGGCCCACAGGGCAATGAGCAGTTCTTC
D: NA
J: TRBJ2-1
V: TRBV4-2
size: few